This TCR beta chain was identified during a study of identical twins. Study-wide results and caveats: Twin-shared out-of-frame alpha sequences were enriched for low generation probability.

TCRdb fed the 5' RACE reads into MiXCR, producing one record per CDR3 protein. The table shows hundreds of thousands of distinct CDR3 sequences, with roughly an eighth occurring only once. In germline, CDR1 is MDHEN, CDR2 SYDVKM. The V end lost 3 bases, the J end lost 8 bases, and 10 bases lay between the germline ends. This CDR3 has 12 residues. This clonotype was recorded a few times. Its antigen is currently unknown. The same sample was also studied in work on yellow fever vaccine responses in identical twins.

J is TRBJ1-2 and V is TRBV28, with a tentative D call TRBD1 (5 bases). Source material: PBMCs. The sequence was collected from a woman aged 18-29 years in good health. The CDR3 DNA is TGTGCCAGCAGTTTTTTCAGGGAAGGCTACACCTTC. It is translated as CASSFFREGYTF.